These 20 T cell receptor beta chains share one sample of origin, sequenced in a study of cytomegalovirus exposure and HLA in healthy donors. Only in-frame clones appear in the TCRdb table, and some are missing; sequencing was by immunoSEQ multiplex PCR. The table shows 90,000 to 150,000 clones, with 85% to 90% occurring only once. Sequencing was carried out using PBMCs. Source of these receptors: a young woman in good health and CMV-seropositive.

The chain carries TRBV2 and TRBJ1-1; D gene unclear. Germline V CDR1 and CDR2: SNHLY, FYNNEI. With 5 bases removed from V and 4 bases from J, the gap between germline ends came to 26 bases. CDR3 length: 18 amino acids. The CDR3 region is CASSSTYRKQQDRTEAFF. DNA of the CDR3: TGTGCCAGCAGTTCCACCTACAGAAAGCAACAAGACCGCACTGAAGCTTTCTTT. The full variable domain, its missing parts supplied by reference TRBV2 and TRBJ1-1, is EPEVTQTPSHQVTQMGQEVILRCVPISNHLYFYWYRQILGQKVEFLVSFYNNEISEKSEIFDDQFSVERPDGSNFTLKIRSTKLEDSAMYFCASSSTYRKQQDRTEAFFGQGTRLTVV.

V usage is TRBV10-2 and J usage is TRBJ1-6; maybe TRBD1 (6 bases). The V and J ends lost 7 bases and 0 bases respectively, with 13 bases between them. The CDR3 extends over 16 amino acids. Germline CDR1 is WSHSY and CDR2 is SAAADI. DNA of the CDR3: TGCGCCAGCACCCGACAGGTGCGCTCCTATAATTCACCCCTCCACTTT. Translated: CASTRQVRSYNSPLHF.

On this clone itself: The same CDR3 can be traced to other DNA sequences in this sample. The genes are TRBV19 and TRBJ1-5; 9 positions match TRBD1. Germline V lookup: CDR1 LNHDA, CDR2 SQIVND (reference sequence). The CDR3 contains 15 residues. Trimming removed 2 bases from V and 7 bases from J; junction bases left unmatched: 6. In DNA, the CDR3 is TGTGCCAGTAGTATAACGGGGACAGGGTACCAGCCCCAGCATTTT. Translation gives CASSITGTGYQPQHF.

The chain has TRBV7-3 and TRBJ2-2; TRBD1 matches 8 bases. Germline CDR1 reads SGHTA; CDR2 reads FQGTGA. This CDR3 contains 16 residues. V lost 2 bases, J lost 7 bases, and 9 bases stayed unmatched. The CDR3 nucleotides are TGTGCCAGCAGCTTATGGGGCGGGACAGGCTTCGGGGAGCTGTTTTTT. It yields the protein CASSLWGGTGFGELFF.

The J gene is TRBJ2-7, the V gene TRBV15; 9 bases match TRBD1. The CDR3 spans 14 residues. Germline assignment: CDR1 LNHNV and CDR2 YYDKDF (reference sequence). V was pared by 3 bases and J by 5 bases, with 5 bases of the junction left unmatched. This CDR3 reads CATSSRDRDHEQYF. Here the CDR3 DNA reads TGTGCCACCAGCAGCCGGGACAGGGACCACGAGCAGTACTTC.

The chain employs TRBV30 and TRBJ1-2; D might be TRBD1 (6 bases). This CDR3 has 13 amino acids. V was trimmed by 7 bases and J by 2 bases, leaving 14 bases between them. Per the germline V gene, CDR1 is GTSNPN and CDR2 is SVGIG (reference sequence). This CDR3 reads CASEFRGNYGYTF. CDR3 nucleotide sequence: TGTGCCTCGGAATTCAGGGGAAACTATGGCTACACCTTC.

CDR3 region: CASSLIRRLAFSPDTQYF. CDR3 DNA sequence: TGTGCCAGCAGCTTAATCCGGAGACTAGCGTTCAGTCCAGATACGCAGTATTTT. V is TRBV11-3 and J is TRBJ2-3; 8 nucleotides match TRBD2. This CDR3 is 18 amino acids long. Germline values: CDR1 SGHNT, CDR2 YENEEA. Trimming at V came to 2 bases and at J to 4 bases, leaving 14 bases not matched to a gene.

This chain uses TRBV7-9 with TRBJ1-1; the match to TRBD1 covers 11 bases. This CDR3 contains 15 residues. The J segment lost 7 bases and the V segment lost 7 bases, leaving 11 bases of the junction unmatched. The germline V gene encodes CDR1 SEHNR and CDR2 FQNEAQ (reference sequence). The CDR3 spells CASILRTGGVGEAFF. Written as DNA, the CDR3 is TGTGCCAGCATCCTCCGGACAGGGGGCGTTGGTGAAGCTTTCTTT. The full variable domain, its missing parts supplied by reference TRBV7-9 and TRBJ1-1, is DTGVSQNPRHKITKRGQNVTFRCDPISEHNRLYWYRQTLGQGPEFLTYFQNEAQLEKSRLLSDRFSAERPKGSFSTLEIQRTEQGDSAMYLCASILRTGGVGEAFFGQGTRLTVV.

The gene calls are TRBV4-1 and TRBJ2-5; 7 bases align to TRBD1. The CDR3 consists of 13 residues. Germline V gene lookup returns CDR1 MGHRA and CDR2 YSYEKL. The junction had 3 bases not matched to a gene; V was cut back by 6 bases and J by 2 bases. The chain's CDR3 is CASSRGLQETQYF. CDR3 bases: TGCGCCAGCAGTAGGGGGCTGCAAGAGACCCAGTACTTC.

This clone was counted once. The V gene is TRBV30, the J gene TRBJ1-4; TRBD1 aligns across 7 bases. The ends lost 0 bases at V and 5 bases at J; junction bases unmatched: 3. Germline CDR1 and CDR2: GTSNPN and SVGIG (reference sequence). This CDR3 contains 14 residues. CDR3 in DNA: TGTGCCTGGAGTGTACGACAGGGAAATGAAAAACTGTTTTTT. It yields the protein CAWSVRQGNEKLFF.

This clone showed up many times. The rearrangement joins TRBV30 to TRBJ1-5, with a weak D call TRBD1 (6 bases). The V end was cut by 4 bases, the J end by 6 bases, with 13 bases between. Looked up from germline, CDR1 is GTSNPN and CDR2 is SVGIG (reference sequence). This CDR3 has 13 residues. The CDR3 here is CAWTPDRSQPQHF. CDR3 nucleotide sequence: TGTGCCTGGACCCCGGACAGAAGTCAGCCCCAGCATTTT.

The genes are TRBV9 and TRBJ2-3; 10 bases are a match to TRBD2. The CDR3 loop spans 16 amino acids. From germline, CDR1 is SGDLS and CDR2 YYNGEE. The junction had 6 bases not matched to a gene; V was cut back by 0 bases and J by 5 bases. For the CDR3, the DNA is TGTGCCAGCAGCGTAGGGGTAGCGGGAGGTCAAGATACGCAGTATTTT. Protein sequence: CASSVGVAGGQDTQYF.

V usage is TRBV1 and J usage is TRBJ2-7; the DNA was not compared with TRBD2, the D call given in the table. TRBV1 is noted as a pseudogene. CDR3 size: 13 residues. CDR3 sequence reads: CTSPKGTSGSRYF. Written as DNA, the CDR3 is TGCACCAGCCCTAAGGGGACTAGCGGGAGTAGGTACTTC.

The V and J genes are TRBV9 and TRBJ1-1; D is possibly TRBD1 (5 bases). Germline loops: CDR1 SGDLS, CDR2 YYNGEE. The CDR3 spans 18 residues. Trimming took off 2 bases at V and 1 base at J, with 21 bases between the two ends. The CDR3 loop is CASSVLERGPGENTEAFF. The CDR3, as DNA: TGTGCCAGCAGCGTCCTTGAGAGGGGTCCGGGGGAGAACACTGAAGCTTTCTTT.

This clone turned up a few times. The chain carries TRBV11-3 and TRBJ2-7; 8 nucleotides agree with TRBD2. The germline CDR1 and CDR2 sequences are SGHNT and YENEEA. With 5 bases clipped from V and 1 base from J, the junction kept 7 bases outside the gene matches. The CDR3 totals 15 residues. The CDR3 region has the DNA TGTGCCAGCAGCGCGCCGGGACTAGTTTCCTACGAGCAGTACTTC. This codes for CASSAPGLVSYEQYF.

The chain combines TRBV29-1 with TRBJ2-3, with D maybe TRBD1 (6 bases). V was trimmed by 6 bases and J by 4 bases, leaving 14 bases between them. Per the germline V gene, CDR1 is SQVTM and CDR2 is ANQGSEA. The CDR3 consists of 13 residues. CDR3 nucleotide sequence: TGCAGCGTCCACACAGGGTCCGCAGATACGCAGTATTTT. Translation gives CSVHTGSADTQYF.

V gene TRBV7-2 combines with J gene TRBJ1-2, with TRBD1 as a possible D gene (6 bases). Germline V gene data show CDR1 as SGHTA and CDR2 as FQGNSA. V was clipped by 5 bases and J by 6 bases, with 13 bases between them. The length of the CDR3 is 13 residues. CDR3 coding DNA: TGTGCCAGCAGCCTACAGGGTTCAGATGGCTACACCTTC. Its translation is CASSLQGSDGYTF.

The chain joins TRBV28 to TRBJ1-3; 8 bases are a match to TRBD1. J gave up 2 bases and V 1 base, and 4 bases lay outside the gene matches. The germline V gene has CDR1 MDHEN and CDR2 SYDVKM. This CDR3 spans 16 amino acids. CDR3 coding DNA: TGTGCCAGCAGTTTATATCAGGGACAGGCTGGAAACACCATATATTTT. Translated, it gives CASSLYQGQAGNTIYF.

The rearrangement links TRBV27 to TRBJ2-7; the match to TRBD2 covers 11 bases. Germline CDR1 is MNHEY and CDR2 is SMNVEV (reference sequence). The CDR3 is 18 amino acids. V lost 0 bases and J lost 6; bases outside the gene matches: 13. CDR3 DNA sequence: TGTGCCAGCAGTTTATCGGGCCTCTTTAGCGGGAGGGCCGCCGAGCAGTACTTC. Translating it yields CASSLSGLFSGRAAEQYF.

The rearrangement uses TRBV5-6 and TRBJ2-1; TRBD1 is a possible D gene (5 bases). There are 14 residues in the CDR3. V lost 4 bases and J lost 7, with 15 bases in between. Per germline, CDR1 SGHDT and CDR2 YYEEEE. CDR3 coding DNA: TGTGCCAGCAGCCCGGGTGGGGCGCTGAATGAGCAGTTCTTC. The encoded protein is CASSPGGALNEQFF.